This section outlines one T cell receptor (beta chain) sequence together with its context. This clonotype was counted between two and nine times. No antigen is known for it. The record has no base qualities; no much larger clone is one base away. The CDR3 starts with the cysteine, ends with the phenylalanine, and has 12 residues. Only the CDR3 part of the read is kept: 36 bases, read in frame from the first base. The germline V gene sets CDR1 to SGHRS and CDR2 to YFSETQ. Between the V and J ends, shortened by 4 bases and 4 bases respectively, the junction contains 7 bases. This sample was included in a study of blood T cells in healthy people across ages (dated by TCRdb to between 2014 and 2017). Describing the broader study: In model experiments, roughly one uniquely barcoded TCR beta cDNA molecule per two T cells was captured by template switching. The study measured age-related changes in TCR beta repertoire diversity using deep sequencing normalized with unique cDNA molecular identifiers. Donors were grouped into four age groups: young (average approximately 16 years), middle-aged (about 40), aged (around 60) and long-lived (approximately 82). To avoid experimental bias, donors of different ages were randomly spread across the sequencing lanes. Two additional independent replicas of 1 million unique cDNA reads from the same blood draw were analyzed for two donors (one aged 18 to 30 and one aged 80 or older).

Library prep was done by 5' RACE. The run used an Illumina HiSeq 2500. A second PCR of roughly 6 to 11 cycles was performed with a sample-barcoded 5' primer and a J-beta primer mix. A template-switch 5' adaptor carrying 12 random nucleotides introduced a unique molecular identifier onto each TCR beta cDNA molecule. Each sample yielded at least 2.5 million CDR3-containing paired-end reads. First-strand cDNA synthesis was performed from all RNA using the Mint cDNA synthesis kit, with priming by a TRBC-specific oligonucleotide. Following uracil-DNA glycosylase treatment, all cDNA underwent a first 18-cycle PCR with the universal primers M1SS and BC2_uni_R. The source study handled its data this way. Each sample was normalized by randomly selecting 1 million high-quality reads, each carrying a distinct molecular identifier. Instead of being binned into consensus sequences, reads that shared molecular identifiers were thrown out. CDR3 identification, clonotype clustering and error correction used MiTCR with a Q25 quality threshold and the strictest error-elimination algorithm. A nonparametric unseen species model with Euler transformation was used to estimate lower-bound total TCR beta diversity. The public reads were reprocessed in TCRdb via fastp at Q25 and MiXCR, keeping in-frame beta chains. When rows share a CDR3 protein, they turn into one entry using the most common DNA and genes. For this entry, the V and J calls and clone size follow TCRdb and not the study's own pipeline. Here the sample has more than 1,400,000 distinct CDR3 sequences; approximately 38% occur a single time. The biggest ten clones account for under 8% of the sample.

Donors were a few dozen systemically healthy Caucasian individuals from Russia aged roughly 6 to 90 years. Each donor gave ten milliliters of peripheral blood, collected into EDTA-treated Vacutainer tubes. Ficoll-Paque density-gradient centrifugation was used to isolate PBMCs, with at least 7 million per sample. Total RNA, at least 6 micrograms per sample, was extracted from PBMCs with Trizol reagent. Naive CD45RAhigh/CD27high T cell percentages were measured by flow cytometry on a PBMC aliquot from every donor. Paper-wide results and their limitations: Observed TCR beta diversity correlated strongly with the percentage of naive T cells measured by flow cytometry. Estimates of total diversity based on one million sequenced T cells were regarded as lower bounds and as underestimates. Because donor CMV infection status was unknown, age-related changes in expanded clonotypes were potentially confounded. Bulk unsorted PBMC profiling prevented conclusive comparison of naive and antigen-experienced compartments. The long-lived group showed more naive CD4+ T cells, fewer expanded clones and increased TCR diversity than the aged group, suggesting age selection. Observed TCR beta diversity per million T cells fell roughly linearly with age, and a significant reduction was already apparent by age around 40.

This TCR came from a woman aged 18-29 years in good health. Material: blood. The chain couples TRBV5-1 to TRBJ2-3; no D gene call is confident. The CDR3 sequence is CASSVSPDTQYF. The DNA sequence reads TGCGCCAGCAGCGTGTCCCCAGATACGCAGTATTTT.